Included here is one T cell receptor beta chain sequence, with context. The target antigen is unknown. The junction departs from germline at one end; a sequencing error may be responsible. The data belong to a study of breast tumors, draining lymph nodes, adjacent tissues. Notes on the study in general: Tumor repertoires ranked between lymph nodes and nontumor tissue in diversity, with V and J gene preferences.

The germline gives CDR1 SGHRS, CDR2 YFSETQ. This CDR3 region has 15 residues. The lymph nodes were axillary draining lymph nodes from breast cancer patients. A single record per CDR3 protein comes from TCRdb applying MiXCR to the multiplex PCR reads. The table records approximately 210,000 distinct CDR3 sequences, approximately 30% of them present only once. The material sequenced was axillary lymph node tissue. V and J are TRBV5-1 and TRBJ1-1, with D perhaps TRBD1 (5 bases). The receptor's source is a female donor with breast cancer. Some clones in this sample may be carry-over from other donors' samples. CDR3 sequence (DNA): TGCGCCGGCAGCTTGGTCCAGGGCGGAGGGACTGAAGCTTTCTTT. Translated: CAGSLVQGGGTEAFF.